This section outlines one T cell receptor beta chain sequence together with its context. This PCR relied on a set of 60 Vbeta primers and 13 Jbeta primers. Some clones are missing from TCRdb's copy, which holds only in-frame ones; the method was immunoSEQ multiplex PCR. The sample holds about 210,000 clones, more than 70% seen once. CDR3 length: 11 residues. The germline V gene has CDR1 SGHNT and CDR2 YYREEE (reference sequence). Trimming removed 6 bases from V and 8 bases from J, with 8 bases in between. This specimen belongs to a study of cytomegalovirus exposure and HLA in healthy donors. Study summary: Within an early data release were tens of millions of unique TCRs drawn from HLA-typed donors.

The sequence was collected from a boy between 5 and 17 years old in good health and CMV-seronegative. The specimen sequenced was PBMCs. The chain carries TRBV5-4 and TRBJ2-2, with D hard to call. CDR3 sequence: CASTYSGELFF. Written as DNA, the CDR3 is TGTGCCAGCACCTACAGTGGGGAGCTGTTTTTT.